These 12 T cell receptor beta chains were all obtained from the same sample, sequenced in a study of T-cell reconstitution after alpha-beta-depleted transplantation in children. Unique molecular identifiers were used to barcode this TCRbeta library. One entry per CDR3 protein, called by TCRdb with MiXCR from the PCR reads. The sample consists of fewer than 350,000 distinct CDR3 sequences, roughly a tenth of them appearing once. The sequencing used PBMCs, collected before TCRalphabeta/CD19-depleted stem cell transplant. Receptors originate from a boy under two years old with acute myeloid leukemia, due to receive a stem cell transplant.

This clonotype has at least ten counts. The rearrangement uses TRBV28 and TRBJ2-7, with 7 bases that match TRBD1. In germline, CDR1 is MDHEN, CDR2 SYDVKM. CDR3 length equals 15 residues. The trim removed 6 bases at V and 4 bases at J, leaving 12 bases unmatched. CDR3 in amino acids: CASRPIQGNWYEQYF. As DNA, the CDR3 is TGTGCCAGCAGGCCAATACAGGGGAATTGGTACGAGCAGTACTTC.

This clonotype was recorded at least ten times. The V and J genes are TRBV11-2 and TRBJ2-5; D is perhaps TRBD2 (6 bases). CDR3 length: 15 residues. The germline V gene has CDR1 SGHAT and CDR2 FQNNGV. V was pared by 5 bases and J by 1 base, with 14 bases between. The CDR3 DNA reads TGTGCCAGCAGCGCCGCCGGGAGCCTCCAAGAGACCCAGTACTTC. It is translated as CASSAAGSLQETQYF.

This clonotype was counted many times. The V gene is TRBV5-1, the J gene TRBJ2-3; 11 nucleotides agree with TRBD2. CDR3 length equals 16 residues. Germline V gene sequence: CDR1 SGHRS, CDR2 YFSETQ. J gave up 5 bases and V 1 base, and 6 bases lay outside the gene matches. CDR3 loop: CASSLSSGGAKDTQYF. For the CDR3, the DNA is TGCGCCAGCAGCTTGAGTAGCGGGGGGGCCAAAGATACGCAGTATTTT.

This clonotype was recorded many times. The chain joins TRBV10-2 to TRBJ2-2; possible D gene TRBD2, 6 bases. The germline gives CDR1 WSHSY, CDR2 SAAADI. V was pared by 3 bases and J by 0 bases, with 23 bases between. The CDR3 extends over 20 amino acids. The DNA for the CDR3 is TGCGCCAGCAGTGACCTCAATGAGGGGAGGTGCCCCTCGAACACCGGGGAGCTGTTTTTT. Translation: CASSDLNEGRCPSNTGELFF.

This clonotype was counted many times. The chain recombines TRBV11-2 with TRBJ2-5; 7 bases align to TRBD2. J gave up 0 bases and V 1 base, and 8 bases lay outside the gene matches. Germline CDR1 is SGHAT and CDR2 is FQNNGV. The CDR3 runs 17 residues. CDR3: CASSLVLAVGYQETQYF. In DNA form, the CDR3 reads TGTGCCAGCAGCTTAGTCCTAGCGGTTGGGTACCAAGAGACCCAGTACTTC.

This clonotype was recorded at least ten times. The V and J genes are TRBV5-1 and TRBJ2-6; no clear D. V lost 0 bases to trimming and J lost 2 bases, with 12 bases between them. The CDR3 is 17 amino acids. From germline, CDR1 is SGHRS and CDR2 YFSETQ. CDR3 sequence: CASSLGNGAPGANVLTF. In DNA form, the CDR3 reads TGCGCCAGCAGCTTGGGAAATGGTGCCCCTGGGGCCAACGTCCTGACTTTC.

This clonotype has ten or more counts. The chain couples TRBV7-2 to TRBJ2-7, with D perhaps being TRBD1 or TRBD2 (5 bases each). The CDR3 totals 13 residues. V lost 1 base, J lost 5 bases, and 9 bases lay in between. The germline gives CDR1 SGHTA, CDR2 FQGNSA. The chain's CDR3 is CASSLGVGDEQYF. CDR3 nucleotides: TGTGCCAGCAGCTTAGGGGTGGGGGACGAGCAGTACTTC.

This clonotype appeared many times. The chain couples TRBV7-9 to TRBJ2-3; TRBD1 agrees at 7 bases. V was pared by 4 bases and J by 1 base, with 11 bases of the junction left unmatched. CDR3 length equals 17 residues. Germline loops: CDR1 SEHNR, CDR2 FQNEAQ (reference sequence). The DNA for the CDR3 is TGTGCCAGCAGCTCAGCCGGGACAGCGGTGGGCACAGATACGCAGTATTTT. As protein: CASSSAGTAVGTDTQYF.

This clonotype was counted between two and nine times. The V and J genes are TRBV28 and TRBJ2-3, with 8 bases identical to TRBD1. Germline-derived CDR1 and CDR2 are MDHEN and SYDVKM. CDR3 length equals 21 residues. Unmatched junction bases numbered 18, after V lost 0 bases and J lost 1 base. The CDR3, as DNA: TGTGCCAGCAGTTTATGGACAGGGGTTTACCGAAAGCGTGAACGCACAGATACGCAGTATTTT. It translates to CASSLWTGVYRKRERTDTQYF.

About this clonotype itself: A much larger clone differs from this one at a single base, so this may be a read error. The V and J genes are TRBV7-4 and TRBJ1-2; no definite D call. The CDR3 runs to 16 residues. Germline V gene sequence: CDR1 SGHVT, CDR2 SQSDAQ. The V and J ends lost 5 bases and 2 bases respectively, with 18 bases between them. Here the CDR3 DNA reads TGTGCCAGCAGCCACGGGGTATGGTCGGCGAACTATGGCTACACCTTC. Translation: CASSHGVWSANYGYTF.

This clonotype has only a few counts. The chain recombines TRBV19 with TRBJ2-2, with TRBD2 matching 10 bases. This CDR3 region has 18 residues. CDR1 and CDR2 from the germline V gene are LNHDA and SQIVND (reference sequence). Trimming took 3 bases from V and 4 from J; bases not matched to a gene: 11. The CDR3 DNA is TGTGCCAGTAGTATGGGCACTAGCGGGGCCCTTAGCACCGGGGAGCTGTTTTTT. Protein: CASSMGTSGALSTGELFF.

This clonotype was seen many times. V and J are TRBV19 and TRBJ2-7, with TRBD2 matching 8 bases. The germline V gene encodes CDR1 LNHDA and CDR2 SQIVND (reference sequence). The CDR3 has 14 residues. The trim removed 6 bases at V and 2 bases at J, leaving 6 bases unmatched. DNA of the CDR3: TGTGCCAGTAGACTAGCGGCGGGGGCCTACGAGCAGTACTTC. Protein: CASRLAAGAYEQYF.